The clone carrying this T cell receptor beta chain was observed a few times. Its antigen is as yet unknown. The CDR3 length is 12 residues. V was shortened by 2 bases and J by 11 bases, with 15 bases between the two germline ends. The germline CDR1 and CDR2 sequences are SQVTM and ANQGSEA. The data stem from a study of T-cell reconstitution after alpha-beta-depleted transplantation in children. Study-level points and caveats: It was reported that alpha-beta T cells came from several hundred expanded graft clones (about two months after transplant). Diversity of TCRbeta at day 60 was high in some patients, arising from surviving recipient T cells and thymic progenitors. The authors attributed T-cell counts and diversity one year after transplant mostly to newly produced T cells.

Using unique molecular identifiers, the investigators prepared the TCRbeta library. From the PCR reads, TCRdb called clonotypes with MiXCR, one entry per CDR3 protein. The profile shows hundreds of thousands of distinct CDR3 sequences, roughly 14% of them singletons. The receptor was derived from a girl aged 2-15 years with congenital amegakaryocytic thrombocytopenia, due to receive a stem cell transplant. The V gene is TRBV29-1, the J gene TRBJ1-1, with a possible D match to TRBD1 (5 bases). Sequencing was performed on PBMCs, taken before TCRalphabeta/CD19-depleted stem cell transplant. The DNA of the CDR3 is TGCAGCGTTGAATTACTCGAGGGGTGGGCTTTCTTT. Protein sequence: CSVELLEGWAFF. The full variable domain, completed using reference TRBV29-1 and TRBJ1-1, is SAVISQKPSRDICQRGTSLTIQCQVDSQVTMMFWYRQQPGQSLTLIATANQGSEATYESGFVIDKFPISRPNLTFSTLTVSNMSPEDSSIYLCSVELLEGWAFFGQGTRLTVV.